The next 14 T cell receptor beta chains were all read from a single sample in a study of neurological immune-mediated disorders. Each CDR3 protein gets one entry after TCRdb re-called the 5' RACE reads with MiXCR. Of under 30,000 distinct CDR3 sequences in the sample, around an eighth were seen once. Sequenced sample: PBMCs. The receptors derive from a woman between 40 and 50 years old with HTLV-1-associated myelopathy (HAM/TSP).

This clonotype was recorded at least ten times. This sequence joins TRBV5-5 and TRBJ2-5, with 8 positions matching TRBD2. The CDR3 is 14 amino acids. V lost 0 bases, J lost 4 bases, and 2 bases stayed unmatched. The germline V gene encodes CDR1 SGHKS and CDR2 YYEKEE (reference sequence). CDR3 residues: CASSLAGGPETQYF. CDR3 sequence (DNA): TGTGCCAGCAGCTTGGCGGGGGGGCCAGAGACCCAGTACTTC.

This clonotype has a count of ten or more. The V call is TRBV10-3, the J call TRBJ2-1, with TRBD2 as a possible D gene (6 bases). There are 15 residues in the CDR3. The germline gives CDR1 ENHRY, CDR2 SYGVKD. V was trimmed by 0 bases and J by 8 bases, leaving 14 bases between them. CDR3 nucleotide sequence: TGTGCCATCAGTGAGTCGAGGTTCAGGAGGGATGAGCAGTTCTTC. Its translation: CAISESRFRRDEQFF.

This clonotype was observed many times. The gene calls are TRBV21-1 and TRBJ2-7; the table's D call of TRBD1 was not tested on the DNA. TRBV21-1 is designated a pseudogene. This CDR3 has 15 residues. CDR3 in amino acids: CASSDREAAYYEQYF. Written as DNA, the CDR3 is TGTGCCAGCAGCGACAGGGAGGCAGCTTACTACGAGCAGTACTTC.

This clonotype is medium-sized by share. The genes are TRBV7-2 and TRBJ1-3; TRBD1 aligns across 7 bases. Per germline, CDR1 SGHTA and CDR2 FQGNSA. CDR3 length: 15 amino acids. J gave up 3 bases and V 4 bases, and 6 bases lay outside the gene matches. As DNA, the CDR3 is TGTGCCAGCAGCTCACAGGGGTTCGGTGGAAACACCATATATTTT. Residues: CASSSQGFGGNTIYF.

This clonotype was recorded at least ten times. The chain uses TRBV20-1 and TRBJ2-1, with D uncertain. The CDR3 is made up of 12 amino acids. Germline assignment: CDR1 DFQATT and CDR2 SNEGSKA (reference sequence). As DNA, the CDR3 is TGCAACTTCGCTCGGTCCTACAATGAGCAGTTCTTC. Translation gives CNFARSYNEQFF.

At least ten counts were recorded for this clonotype. The gene calls are TRBV6-5 and TRBJ1-4; D possibly corresponds to TRBD1 (6 bases). The CDR3 length is 14 residues. Per the germline V gene, CDR1 is MNHEY and CDR2 is SVGAGI. V lost 5 bases and J 5 bases, leaving 12 bases between the germline ends. The CDR3 reads CASSTTGPNEKLFF. The CDR3 DNA is TGTGCCAGCAGTACGACAGGACCGAATGAAAAACTGTTTTTT.

This clonotype was observed many times. The rearrangement joins TRBV7-3 to TRBJ1-1; D remains ambiguous. The CDR3 is 12 residues long. Germline values: CDR1 SGHTA, CDR2 FQGTGA. V was shortened by 8 bases and J by 1 base, with 8 bases between the two germline ends. In nucleotides, the CDR3 is TGTGCCAGCGGAGAGGGGAACACTGAAGCTTTCTTT. This encodes CASGEGNTEAFF.

The sample holds many counts of this clonotype. V gene TRBV20-1 combines with J gene TRBJ2-1; tentatively, D is TRBD1 or TRBD2 (5 bases each). There are 11 residues in the CDR3. CDR1 and CDR2 (germline): DFQATT, SNEGSKA (reference sequence). With 6 bases removed from V and 5 bases from J, the gap between germline ends came to 8 bases. CDR3: CSAGRNNEQFF. The CDR3 DNA is TGCAGTGCGGGACGGAACAATGAGCAGTTCTTC.

The chain joins TRBV7-9 to TRBJ2-5, with TRBD1 matching 7 bases. This CDR3 comprises 14 residues. After removal of 4 bases from V and 4 bases from J, the junction contained 6 bases not matched to a gene. Germline assignment: CDR1 SEHNR and CDR2 FQNEAQ (reference sequence). CDR3 sequence (DNA): TGTGCCAGCAGCTCGTCAGGGGGTATAGAGACCCAGTACTTC. It specifies CASSSSGGIETQYF.

This clonotype was counted many times. The genes are TRBV7-2 and TRBJ1-4; 9 bases agree with TRBD1. V lost 5 bases and J lost 4; bases outside the gene matches: 8. This CDR3 comprises 16 residues. Germline assignment: CDR1 SGHTA and CDR2 FQGNSA. CDR3 coding DNA: TGTGCCAGCAGCACCCGGACAGGGGCGAATAATGAAAAACTGTTTTTT. It codes for CASSTRTGANNEKLFF. The full variable domain, its missing parts supplied by reference TRBV7-2 and TRBJ1-4, is GAGVSQSPSNKVTEKGKDVELRCDPISGHTALYWYRQSLGQGLEFLIYFQGNSAPDKSGLPSDRFSAERTGGSVSTLTIQRTQQEDSAVYLCASSTRTGANNEKLFFGSGTQLSVL.

This clonotype was detected many times. V and J are TRBV2 and TRBJ2-4, with D possibly TRBD2 on 5 matching bases. This CDR3 is 18 amino acids long. The germline V gene encodes CDR1 SNHLY and CDR2 FYNNEI. V lost 6 bases and J 0 bases, leaving 21 bases between the germline ends. CDR3 bases: TGTGCCAGCAGCCCCTTTCCCGGGATCTCTCTAGCCAAAAACATTCAGTACTTC. Translating gives CASSPFPGISLAKNIQYF.

The chain combines TRBV4-1 with TRBJ2-1; 9 bases align to TRBD1. The length of the CDR3 is 16 residues. Per the germline V gene, CDR1 is MGHRA and CDR2 is YSYEKL. The junction had 11 bases not matched to a gene; V was cut back by 3 bases and J by 8 bases. CDR3 sequence (DNA): TGCGCCAGCAGCCAGCGGGACAGGGCATGGTCAGATGAGCAGTTCTTC. Protein sequence: CASSQRDRAWSDEQFF.

Ten or more counts support this clonotype. The chain is built from TRBV20-1 and TRBJ2-7; D not certain. The CDR3 extends over 12 amino acids. From germline, CDR1 is DFQATT and CDR2 SNEGSKA (reference sequence). The V end lost 5 bases, the J end lost 3 bases, and 11 bases lay between the germline ends. The CDR3 region is CSAHGGSYEQYF. The CDR3 DNA reads TGCAGTGCTCACGGCGGCAGCTACGAGCAGTACTTC.

This clonotype has ten or more counts. This sequence joins TRBV5-5 and TRBJ2-5, with D perhaps assigned TRBD1 or TRBD2 (5 bases each). V gave up 3 bases and J gave up 2 bases, with 11 bases separating them. The CDR3 runs to 14 residues. From germline, CDR1 is SGHKS and CDR2 YYEKEE (reference sequence). CDR3 sequence (DNA): TGTGCCAGCAGCTCCCCAGGGAGACAAGAGACCCAGTACTTC. Translation: CASSSPGRQETQYF.